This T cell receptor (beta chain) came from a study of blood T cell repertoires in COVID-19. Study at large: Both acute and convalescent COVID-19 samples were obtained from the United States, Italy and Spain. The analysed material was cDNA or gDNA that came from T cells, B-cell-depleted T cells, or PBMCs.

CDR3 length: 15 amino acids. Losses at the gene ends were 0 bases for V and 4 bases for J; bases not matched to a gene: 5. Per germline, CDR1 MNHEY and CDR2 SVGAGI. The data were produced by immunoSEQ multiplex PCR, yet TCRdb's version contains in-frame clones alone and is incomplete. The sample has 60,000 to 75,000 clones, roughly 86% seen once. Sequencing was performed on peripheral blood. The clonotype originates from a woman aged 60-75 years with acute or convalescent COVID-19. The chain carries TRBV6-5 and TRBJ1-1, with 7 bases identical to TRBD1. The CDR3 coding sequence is TGTGCCAGCAGTTACTCCGGGACAGATGCCACTGAAGCTTTCTTT. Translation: CASSYSGTDATEAFF.